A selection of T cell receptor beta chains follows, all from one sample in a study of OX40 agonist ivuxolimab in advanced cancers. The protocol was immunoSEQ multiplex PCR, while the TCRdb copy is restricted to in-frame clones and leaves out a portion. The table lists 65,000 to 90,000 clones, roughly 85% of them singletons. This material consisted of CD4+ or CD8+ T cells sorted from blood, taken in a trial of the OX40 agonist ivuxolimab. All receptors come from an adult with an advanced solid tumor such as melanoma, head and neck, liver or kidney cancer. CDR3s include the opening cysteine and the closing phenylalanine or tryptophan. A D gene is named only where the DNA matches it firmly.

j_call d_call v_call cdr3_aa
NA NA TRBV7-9 CASSLVQRETQYF
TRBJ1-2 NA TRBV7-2 CASSLGQHERGYTF
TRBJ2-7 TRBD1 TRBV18 CASSAPGQGYEQYF
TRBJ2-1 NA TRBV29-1 CSCRGVNEQFF
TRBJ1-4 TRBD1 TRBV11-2 CASSATDRATNEKLFF
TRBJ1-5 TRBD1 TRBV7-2 CASSQHRGGSNQPQHF
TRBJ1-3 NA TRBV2 CASSRDNGNTIYF
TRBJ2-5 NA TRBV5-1 CASSPWFGAETQYF
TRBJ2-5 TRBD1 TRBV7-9 CASSSGRGFQETQYF
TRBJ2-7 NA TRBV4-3 CASSQGTASSYEQYF
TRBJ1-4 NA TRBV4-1 CASSQVGPPGSEKLFF
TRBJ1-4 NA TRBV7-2 CASSRTGATNEKLFF
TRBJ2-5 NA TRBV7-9 CASSLDGQRRQETQYF
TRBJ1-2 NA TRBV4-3 CASSQDRVVGYGYTF
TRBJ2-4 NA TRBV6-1 CASSELLGRNIQYF
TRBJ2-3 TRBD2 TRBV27 CASSHGGGLRTDTQYF
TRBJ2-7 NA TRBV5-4 CASSLGLHYEQYF
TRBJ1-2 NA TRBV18 CASSPRREPSYTF
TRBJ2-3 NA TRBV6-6 CASSATSGDTQYF
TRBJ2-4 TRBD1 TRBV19 CASRPTGGDIQYF
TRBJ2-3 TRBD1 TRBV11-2 CASIHFGTGTDTQYF
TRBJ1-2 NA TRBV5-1 CASSPTGRRGGYTF
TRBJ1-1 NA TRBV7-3 CASSLYPEGRGSEAFF
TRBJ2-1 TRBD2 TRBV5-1 CASSLGAGGGNEQFF
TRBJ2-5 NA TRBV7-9 CASSLRPSVETQYF
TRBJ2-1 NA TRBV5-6 CASTQLGQGQQFF
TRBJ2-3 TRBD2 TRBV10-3 CAIGGGSDTQYF